This TCR beta chain originates from a study of CD8 T cells in Susac syndrome. RNA was extracted with the RNeasy kit, and a quantity of roughly 0.5 to 1 ug was reverse transcribed using random hexamers. Each CDR3 protein gets one entry after TCRdb re-called the immunoSEQ multiplex PCR reads with MiXCR. The profile shows 120,000 or so distinct CDR3 sequences, around 94% of them singletons. Germline V gene data show CDR1 as LGHNT and CDR2 as FRNRAP. This CDR3 region has 16 residues. Trimming left V 5 bases short and J 0 bases short, with 15 bases between. The recently defined diagnostic criteria for definite or probable disease were met by the Susac syndrome patients.

The sequence was obtained from a human donor with Susac syndrome. The chain employs TRBV12-5 and TRBJ2-3, with D maybe TRBD2 (5 bases). The material sequenced was CD8+ T cells from PBMCs. This CDR3 is CASGTVGGGSTDTQYF. Written as DNA, the CDR3 is TGTGCTAGTGGTACGGTTGGCGGAGGAAGCACAGATACGCAGTATTTT. Supplemented by reference TRBV12-5 and TRBJ2-3, the full variable domain reads DARVTQTPRHKVTEMGQEVTMRCQPILGHNTVFWYRQTMMQGLELLAYFRNRAPLDDSGMPKDRFSAEMPDATLATLKIQPSEPRDSAVYFCASGTVGGGSTDTQYFGPGTRLTVL.